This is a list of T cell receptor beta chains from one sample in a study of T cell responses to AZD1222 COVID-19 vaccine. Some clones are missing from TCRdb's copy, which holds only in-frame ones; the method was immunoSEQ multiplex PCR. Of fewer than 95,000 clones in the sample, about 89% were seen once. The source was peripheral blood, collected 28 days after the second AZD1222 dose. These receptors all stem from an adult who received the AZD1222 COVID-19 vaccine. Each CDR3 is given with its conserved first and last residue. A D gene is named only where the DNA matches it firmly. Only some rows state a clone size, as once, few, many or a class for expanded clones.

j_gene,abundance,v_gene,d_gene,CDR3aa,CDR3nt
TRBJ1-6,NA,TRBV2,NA,CASSDRVSYNSPLHF,TGTGCCAGCAGTGATAGGGTTTCCTATAATTCACCCCTCCACTTT
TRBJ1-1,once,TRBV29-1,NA,CSVRVNTEAFF,TGCAGCGTTCGCGTTAACACTGAAGCTTTCTTT
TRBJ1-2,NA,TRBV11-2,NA,CASSLDQGRGYTF,TGTGCCAGCAGCTTAGATCAGGGGAGGGGCTACACCTTC
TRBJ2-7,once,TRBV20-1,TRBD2,CSASSSHAGGGLEYF,TGCAGTGCTAGTTCCTCTCACGCGGGGGGTGGGTTGGAGTACTTC
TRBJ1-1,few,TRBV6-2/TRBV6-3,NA,CASSYRGAAFRGPMNTEAFF,TGTGCCAGCAGTTACCGGGGGGCGGCCTTCAGGGGTCCCATGAACACTGAAGCTTTCTTT
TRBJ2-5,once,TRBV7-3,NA,CASSLNAVRSETQYF,TGTGCCAGCAGCTTAAATGCCGTCAGGTCCGAGACCCAGTACTTC
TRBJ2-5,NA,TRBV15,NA,CATSKSQGAGGETQYF,TGTGCCACCAGCAAATCTCAGGGGGCGGGAGGAGAGACCCAGTACTTC
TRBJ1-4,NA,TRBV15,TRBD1,CATSREGTGSEKLFF,TGTGCCACCAGCAGAGAGGGGACAGGGAGTGAAAAACTGTTTTTT
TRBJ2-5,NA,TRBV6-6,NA,CASSYSIQQETQYF,TGTGCCAGCAGTTACTCGATTCAGCAAGAGACCCAGTACTTC
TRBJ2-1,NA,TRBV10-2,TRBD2,CASSVIAGYNEQFF,TGCGCCAGCAGTGTAATAGCGGGGTACAATGAGCAGTTCTTC
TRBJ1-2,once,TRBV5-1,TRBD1,CASSSGQTNYGYTF,TGCGCCAGCAGCTCGGGACAGACTAACTATGGCTACACCTTC
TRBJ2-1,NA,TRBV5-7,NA,CASSWRTIYNEQFF,TGTGCCAGCAGCTGGAGGACAATCTACAATGAGCAGTTCTTC
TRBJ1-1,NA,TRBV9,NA,CASSVAAGEWDTEAFF,TGTGCCAGCAGCGTAGCTGCGGGAGAGTGGGACACTGAAGCTTTCTTT
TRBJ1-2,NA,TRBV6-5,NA,CASSYSGFGGYTF,TGTGCCAGCAGTTACTCAGGGTTCGGTGGCTACACCTTC
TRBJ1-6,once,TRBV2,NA,CASSAVSYSPLHF,TGTGCCAGCAGTGCGGTTAGTTATTCACCCCTCCACTTT
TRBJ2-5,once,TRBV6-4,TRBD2,CASSESASGGAPQETQYF,TGTGCCAGCAGTGAGTCGGCTAGCGGGGGGGCGCCCCAAGAGACCCAGTACTTC
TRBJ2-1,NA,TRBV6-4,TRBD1,CASSEPGQGYNEQFF,TGTGCCAGCAGTGAACCGGGACAGGGGTACAATGAGCAGTTCTTC
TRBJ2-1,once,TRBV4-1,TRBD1,CASSQNYRGSSYNEQFF,TGCGCCAGCAGCCAAAACTACAGGGGAAGCTCCTACAATGAGCAGTTCTTC
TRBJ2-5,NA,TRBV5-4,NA,CASSSSAAMGTQYF,TGTGCCAGCAGCTCCTCGGCGGCCATGGGGACCCAGTACTTC
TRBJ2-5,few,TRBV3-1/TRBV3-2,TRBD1,CASSQETGGLVQETQYF,TGTGCCAGCAGCCAAGAGACAGGGGGTTTGGTCCAAGAGACCCAGTACTTC
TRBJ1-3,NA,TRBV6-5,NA,CASAKARGTANTIYF,TGTGCCAGCGCCAAGGCCAGGGGAACGGCGAACACCATATATTTT
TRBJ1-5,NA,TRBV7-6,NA,CASSLSGANQPQHF,TGTGCCAGCAGCTTGTCGGGGGCGAATCAGCCCCAGCATTTT
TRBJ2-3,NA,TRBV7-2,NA,CASSPRGRNTQYF,TGTGCCAGCAGCCCCAGAGGACGGAATACGCAGTATTTT
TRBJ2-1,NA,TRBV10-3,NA,CAISDRGAGGSYNEQFF,TGTGCCATCAGTGATCGGGGGGCCGGGGGCTCCTACAATGAGCAGTTCTTC
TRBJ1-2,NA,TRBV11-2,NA,CASSHLGYGYTF,TGTGCCAGCAGCCATCTAGGGTATGGCTACACCTTC
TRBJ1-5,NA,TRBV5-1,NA,CASSLGRARNQPQHF,TGCGCCAGCAGCTTGGGTAGGGCTCGCAATCAGCCCCAGCATTTT
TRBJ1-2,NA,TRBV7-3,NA,CASSLQQGLRGYTF,TGTGCCAGCAGCTTACAACAGGGTTTACGGGGCTACACCTTC
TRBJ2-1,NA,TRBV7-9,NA,CASSLRPIDSYNEQFF,TGTGCCAGCAGCTTAAGGCCCATTGACAGTTACAATGAGCAGTTCTTC
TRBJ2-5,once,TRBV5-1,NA,CASSSTHQETQYF,TGCGCCAGCAGCTCGACACACCAAGAGACCCAGTACTTC
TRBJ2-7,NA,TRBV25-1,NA,CASRDLYEQYF,TGTGCCAGCAGGGACCTCTACGAGCAGTACTTC
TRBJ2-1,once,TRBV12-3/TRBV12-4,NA,CASSSSSYNEQFF,TGTGCCAGCAGCTCGAGCTCCTACAATGAGCAGTTCTTC
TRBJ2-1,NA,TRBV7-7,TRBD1,CASSLRDSSYNEQFF,TGTGCTAGCAGCCTCCGGGACAGCTCCTACAATGAGCAGTTCTTC
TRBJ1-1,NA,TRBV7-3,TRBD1,CASSSVGGSSTEAFF,TGTGCCAGCAGCTCCGTAGGGGGCTCCTCAACTGAAGCTTTCTTT
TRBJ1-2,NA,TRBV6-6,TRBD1,CASSHGTGRIYGYTF,TGTGCCAGCAGTCACGGGACAGGGCGGATCTATGGCTACACCTTC
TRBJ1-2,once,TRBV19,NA,CASMETFKQGGSYGYTF,TGTGCCAGCATGGAGACTTTTAAGCAGGGAGGCAGCTATGGCTACACCTTC
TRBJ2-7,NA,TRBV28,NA,CASSSTATYEQYF,TGTGCCAGCAGCTCGACAGCTACCTACGAGCAGTACTTC
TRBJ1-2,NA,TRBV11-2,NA,CASSLDRNYGYTF,TGTGCCAGCAGCTTAGACAGAAACTATGGCTACACCTTC
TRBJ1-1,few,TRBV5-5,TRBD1,CASSWGQGVTEAFF,TGTGCCAGCAGCTGGGGACAGGGGGTCACTGAAGCTTTCTTT
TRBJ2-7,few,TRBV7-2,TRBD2,CASSLIAGGESYEQYF,TGTGCCAGCAGCTTGATAGCGGGGGGGGAATCCTACGAGCAGTACTTC
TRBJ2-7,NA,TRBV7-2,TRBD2,CASILLAGANEQYF,TGTGCCAGCATTCTACTAGCGGGGGCGAACGAGCAGTACTTC
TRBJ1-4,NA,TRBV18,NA,CASSPNVVLGNEKLFF,TGTGCCAGCTCACCAAATGTAGTGTTGGGGAATGAAAAACTGTTTTTT
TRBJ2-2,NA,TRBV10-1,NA,CASSNFLQNTGELFF,TGCGCCAGCTCAAATTTCCTACAGAACACCGGGGAGCTGTTTTTT
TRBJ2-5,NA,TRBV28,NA,CASSLMSGFQETQYF,TGTGCCAGCAGTTTAATGTCAGGGTTCCAAGAGACCCAGTACTTC
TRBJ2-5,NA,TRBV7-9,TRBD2,CASSLASGGVLYQETQYF,TGTGCCAGCAGCTTAGCGAGCGGGGGAGTGCTGTACCAAGAGACCCAGTACTTC
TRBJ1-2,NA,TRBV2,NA,CARTSSETATSGYTF,TGTGCCAGAACCTCCAGTGAAACAGCCACGAGTGGCTACACCTTC
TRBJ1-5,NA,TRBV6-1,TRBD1,CASSEAPAGGLNQPQHF,TGTGCCAGCAGTGAAGCGCCTGCAGGGGGTCTGAATCAGCCCCAGCATTTT
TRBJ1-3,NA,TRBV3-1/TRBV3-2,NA,CASSQRGTVGNTIYF,TGTGCCAGCAGCCAACGAGGGACGGTTGGAAACACCATATATTTT
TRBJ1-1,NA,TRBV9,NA,CASSVSRGVGTEAFF,TGTGCCAGCAGCGTCTCCAGGGGTGTCGGCACTGAAGCTTTCTTT
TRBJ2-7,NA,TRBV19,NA,CASSISESGTEQYF,TGTGCCAGTAGTATATCAGAGTCAGGGACCGAGCAGTACTTC
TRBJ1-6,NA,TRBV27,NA,CASSSRGAYNSPLHF,TGTGCCAGCAGCTCACGGGGCGCCTATAATTCACCCCTCCACTTT
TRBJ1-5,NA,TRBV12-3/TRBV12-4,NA,CASSLNRVQPQHF,TGTGCCAGCAGTTTGAACAGGGTCCAGCCCCAGCATTTT
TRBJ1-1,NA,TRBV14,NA,CASSQDPPRGATEAFF,TGTGCCAGCAGCCAAGATCCCCCCCGGGGGGCCACTGAAGCTTTCTTT
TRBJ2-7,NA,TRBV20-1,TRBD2,CSAQGLAGQYF,TGCAGTGCTCAAGGGCTAGCGGGGCAGTACTTC
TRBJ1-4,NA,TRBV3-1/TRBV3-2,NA,CASSQGTAFPREKLFF,TGTGCCAGCAGCCAAGGGACAGCCTTTCCTCGTGAAAAACTGTTTTTT
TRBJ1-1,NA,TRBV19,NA,CASRLQGGGTEAFF,TGTGCCAGTAGGCTTCAGGGAGGTGGCACTGAAGCTTTCTTT